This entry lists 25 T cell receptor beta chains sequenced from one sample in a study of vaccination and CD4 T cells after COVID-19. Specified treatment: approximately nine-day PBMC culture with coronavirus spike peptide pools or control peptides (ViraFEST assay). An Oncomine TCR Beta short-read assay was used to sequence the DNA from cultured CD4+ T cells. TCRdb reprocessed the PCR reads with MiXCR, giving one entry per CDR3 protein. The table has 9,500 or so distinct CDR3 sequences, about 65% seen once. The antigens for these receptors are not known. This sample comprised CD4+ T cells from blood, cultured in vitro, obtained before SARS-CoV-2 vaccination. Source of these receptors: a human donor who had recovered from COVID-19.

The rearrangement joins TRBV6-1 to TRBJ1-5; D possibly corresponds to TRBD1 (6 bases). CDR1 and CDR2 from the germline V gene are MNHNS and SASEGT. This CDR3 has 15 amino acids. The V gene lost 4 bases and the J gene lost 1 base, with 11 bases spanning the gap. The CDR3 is CASSVGGESNQPQHF. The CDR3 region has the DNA TGTGCCAGCAGTGTAGGGGGGGAAAGCAATCAGCCCCAGCATTTT.

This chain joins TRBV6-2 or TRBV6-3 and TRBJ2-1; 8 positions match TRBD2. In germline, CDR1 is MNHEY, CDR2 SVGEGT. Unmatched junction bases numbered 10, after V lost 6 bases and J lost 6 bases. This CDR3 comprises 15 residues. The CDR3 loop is CASSHEIAGSNEQFF. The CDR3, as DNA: TGTGCCAGCAGCCATGAGATAGCGGGATCCAATGAGCAGTTCTTC.

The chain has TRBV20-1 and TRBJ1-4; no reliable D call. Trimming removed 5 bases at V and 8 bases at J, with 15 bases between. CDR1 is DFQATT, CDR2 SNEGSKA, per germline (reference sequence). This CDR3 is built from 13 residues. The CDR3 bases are TGCAGTGCTCCAGACCCTACGGGAGAAAAACTGTTTTTT. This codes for CSAPDPTGEKLFF.

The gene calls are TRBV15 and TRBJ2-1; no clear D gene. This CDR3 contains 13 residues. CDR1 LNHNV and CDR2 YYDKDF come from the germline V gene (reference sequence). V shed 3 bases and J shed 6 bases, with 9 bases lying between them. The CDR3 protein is CATSSSTVNEQFF. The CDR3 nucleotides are TGTGCCACCAGCAGCTCTACGGTCAATGAGCAGTTCTTC.

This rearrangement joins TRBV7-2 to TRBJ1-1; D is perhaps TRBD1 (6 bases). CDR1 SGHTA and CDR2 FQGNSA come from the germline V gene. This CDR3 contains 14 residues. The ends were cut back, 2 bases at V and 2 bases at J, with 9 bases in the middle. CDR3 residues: CASSLQGPNTEAFF. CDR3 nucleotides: TGTGCCAGCAGCTTACAGGGGCCTAACACTGAAGCTTTCTTT. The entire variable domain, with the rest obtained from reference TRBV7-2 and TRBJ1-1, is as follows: GAGVSQSPSNKVTEKGKDVELRCDPISGHTALYWYRQSLGQGLEFLIYFQGNSAPDKSGLPSDRFSAERTGGSVSTLTIQRTQQEDSAVYLCASSLQGPNTEAFFGQGTRLTVV.

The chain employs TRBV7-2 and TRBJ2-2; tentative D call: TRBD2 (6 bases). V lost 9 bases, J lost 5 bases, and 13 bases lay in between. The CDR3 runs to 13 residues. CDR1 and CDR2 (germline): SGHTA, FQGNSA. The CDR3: CARRRGETGELFF. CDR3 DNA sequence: TGTGCCAGACGGAGGGGTGAGACCGGGGAGCTGTTTTTT.

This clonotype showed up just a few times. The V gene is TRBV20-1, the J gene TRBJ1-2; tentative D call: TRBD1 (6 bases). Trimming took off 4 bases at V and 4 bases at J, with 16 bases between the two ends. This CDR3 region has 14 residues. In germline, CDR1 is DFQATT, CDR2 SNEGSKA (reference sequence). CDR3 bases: TGCAGTGCTACAATTAACAGGGCGAGCTATGGCTACACCTTC. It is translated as CSATINRASYGYTF.

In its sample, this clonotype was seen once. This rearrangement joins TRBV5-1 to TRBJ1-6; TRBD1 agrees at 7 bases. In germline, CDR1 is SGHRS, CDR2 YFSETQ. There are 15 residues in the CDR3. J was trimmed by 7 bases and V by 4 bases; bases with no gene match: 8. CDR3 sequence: CASSTTGSGNSPLHF. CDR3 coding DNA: TGCGCCAGCAGCACGACAGGGTCTGGGAATTCACCCCTCCACTTT. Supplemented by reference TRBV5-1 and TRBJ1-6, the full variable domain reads KAGVTQTPRYLIKTRGQQVTLSCSPISGHRSVSWYQQTPGQGLQFLFEYFSETQRNKGNFPGRFSGRQFSNSRSEMNVSTLELGDSALYLCASSTTGSGNSPLHFGNGTRLTVT.

CDR3 in DNA: TGCAGTGCTAGCGAGACAGGGAGCGACTACGAGCAGTACTTC. Protein product: CSASETGSDYEQYF. V gene TRBV20-1 combines with J gene TRBJ2-7; 7 bases match TRBD1. The CDR3 has 14 residues. The V gene end was trimmed by 3 bases and the J gene end by 3 bases; junction bases not matched to a gene: 8. Germline V gives CDR1 DFQATT, CDR2 SNEGSKA (reference sequence).

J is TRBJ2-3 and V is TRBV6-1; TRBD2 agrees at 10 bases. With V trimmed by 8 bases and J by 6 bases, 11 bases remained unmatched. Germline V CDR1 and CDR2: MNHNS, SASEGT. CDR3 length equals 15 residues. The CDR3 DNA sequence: TGTGCCAGCGGGACTACTAGCGGGATGGGGGATACGCAGTATTTT. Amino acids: CASGTTSGMGDTQYF.

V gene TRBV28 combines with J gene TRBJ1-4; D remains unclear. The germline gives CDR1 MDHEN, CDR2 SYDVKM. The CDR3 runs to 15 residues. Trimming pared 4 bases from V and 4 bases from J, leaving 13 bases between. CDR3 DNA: TGTGCCAGCAGTTCGCCCCGTGGCGGTAATGAAAAACTGTTTTTT. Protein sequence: CASSSPRGGNEKLFF.

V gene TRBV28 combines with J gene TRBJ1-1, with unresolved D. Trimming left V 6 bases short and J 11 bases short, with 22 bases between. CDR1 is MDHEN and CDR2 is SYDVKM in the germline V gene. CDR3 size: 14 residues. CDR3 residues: CASSLGWGPQEAFF. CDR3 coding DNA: TGTGCCAGCAGCTTAGGGTGGGGTCCCCAGGAGGCTTTCTTT.

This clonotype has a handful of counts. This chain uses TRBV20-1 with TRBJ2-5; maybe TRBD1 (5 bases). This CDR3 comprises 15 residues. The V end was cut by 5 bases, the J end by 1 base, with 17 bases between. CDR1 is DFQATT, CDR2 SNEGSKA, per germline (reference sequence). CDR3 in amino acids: CSAWTIHRIQETQYF. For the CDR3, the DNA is TGCAGTGCTTGGACAATTCACCGAATCCAAGAGACCCAGTACTTC.

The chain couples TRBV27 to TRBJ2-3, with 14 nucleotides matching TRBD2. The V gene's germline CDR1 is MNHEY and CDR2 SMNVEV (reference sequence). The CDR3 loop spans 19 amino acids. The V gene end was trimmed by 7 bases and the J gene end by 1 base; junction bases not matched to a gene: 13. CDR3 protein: CASKTLGLAGGFGTDTQYF. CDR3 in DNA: TGTGCCAGCAAAACACTTGGACTAGCGGGAGGATTCGGCACAGATACGCAGTATTTT.

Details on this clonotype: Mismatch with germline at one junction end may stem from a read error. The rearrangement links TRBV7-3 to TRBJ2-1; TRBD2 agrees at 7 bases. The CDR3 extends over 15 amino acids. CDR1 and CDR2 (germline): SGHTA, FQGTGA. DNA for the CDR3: TGTGCCAGCAGCATAACGGGAGGAGGCCGCAATGAGCAGTTCTTC. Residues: CASSITGGGRNEQFF.

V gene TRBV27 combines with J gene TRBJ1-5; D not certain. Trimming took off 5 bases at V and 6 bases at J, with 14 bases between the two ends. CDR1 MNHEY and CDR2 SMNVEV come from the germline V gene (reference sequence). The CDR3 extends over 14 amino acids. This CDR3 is CASSPTGFRQPQHF. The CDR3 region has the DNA TGTGCCAGCAGTCCGACCGGATTCCGTCAGCCCCAGCATTTT.

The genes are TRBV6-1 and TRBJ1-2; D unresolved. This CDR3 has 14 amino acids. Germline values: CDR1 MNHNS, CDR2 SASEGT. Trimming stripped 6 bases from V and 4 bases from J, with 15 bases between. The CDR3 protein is CASRHLRGSYGYTF. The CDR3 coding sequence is TGTGCCAGCAGACACCTACGGGGAAGCTATGGCTACACCTTC.

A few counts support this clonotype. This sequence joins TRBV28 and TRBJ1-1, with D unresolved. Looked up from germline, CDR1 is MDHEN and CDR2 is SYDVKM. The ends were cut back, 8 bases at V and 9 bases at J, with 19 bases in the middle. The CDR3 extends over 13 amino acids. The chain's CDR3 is CASVRALGNKAFF. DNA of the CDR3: TGTGCCAGCGTAAGAGCATTGGGGAACAAAGCTTTCTTT.

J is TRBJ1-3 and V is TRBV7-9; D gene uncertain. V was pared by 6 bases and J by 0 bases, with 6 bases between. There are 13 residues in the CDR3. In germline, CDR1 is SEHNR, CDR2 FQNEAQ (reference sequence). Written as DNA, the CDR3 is TGTGCCAGCAGGGGTCTCTCTGGAAACACCATATATTTT. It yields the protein CASRGLSGNTIYF.

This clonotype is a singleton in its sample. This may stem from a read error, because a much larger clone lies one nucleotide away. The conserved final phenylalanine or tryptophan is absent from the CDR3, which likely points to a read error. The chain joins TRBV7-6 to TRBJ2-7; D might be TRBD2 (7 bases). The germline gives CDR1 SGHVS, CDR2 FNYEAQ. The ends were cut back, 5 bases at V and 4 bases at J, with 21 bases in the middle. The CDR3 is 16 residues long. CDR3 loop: CASSPRGGGSLYEQYL. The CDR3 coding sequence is TGTGCCAGCAGCCCAAGAGGGGGAGGGTCGTTATACGAGCAGTACCTC.

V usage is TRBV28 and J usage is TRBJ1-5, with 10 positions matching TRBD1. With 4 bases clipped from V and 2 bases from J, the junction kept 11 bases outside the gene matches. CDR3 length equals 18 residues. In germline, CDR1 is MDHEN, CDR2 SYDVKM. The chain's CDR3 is CASSSLTGGQYGNQPQHF. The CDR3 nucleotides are TGTGCCAGCAGTTCTCTGACAGGGGGCCAATATGGCAATCAGCCCCAGCATTTT.

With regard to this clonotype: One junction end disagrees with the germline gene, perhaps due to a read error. The CDR3 nucleotides read TGCAGTGCTAACTCCAACGAGCAGTACTTC. Translated: CSANSNEQYF. The chain has TRBV20-1 and TRBJ2-7; D is undetermined. This CDR3 is 10 amino acids long. Looked up from germline, CDR1 is DFQATT and CDR2 is SNEGSKA (reference sequence).

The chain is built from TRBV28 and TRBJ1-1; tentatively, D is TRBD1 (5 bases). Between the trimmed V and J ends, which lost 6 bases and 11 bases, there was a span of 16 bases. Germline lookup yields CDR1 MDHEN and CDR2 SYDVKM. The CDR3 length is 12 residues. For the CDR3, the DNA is TGTGCCAGCAGGGCAGGGTGGGGGGAGGCTTTCTTT. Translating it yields CASRAGWGEAFF.

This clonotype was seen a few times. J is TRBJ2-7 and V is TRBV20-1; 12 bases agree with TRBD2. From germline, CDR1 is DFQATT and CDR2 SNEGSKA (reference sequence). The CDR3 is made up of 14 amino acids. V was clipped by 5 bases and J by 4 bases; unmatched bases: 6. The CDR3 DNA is TGCAGTGCTTCTAGCGGGAGGGCCTTATACGAGCAGTACTTC. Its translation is CSASSGRALYEQYF.

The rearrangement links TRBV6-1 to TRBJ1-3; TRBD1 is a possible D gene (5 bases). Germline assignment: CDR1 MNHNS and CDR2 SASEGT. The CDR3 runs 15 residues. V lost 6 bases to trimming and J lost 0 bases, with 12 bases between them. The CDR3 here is CASSPGLDSGNTIYF. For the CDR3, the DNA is TGTGCCAGCAGCCCGGGACTTGACTCTGGAAACACCATATATTTT.